A single sample is the source of the 30 T cell receptor beta chains below, sequenced in a study of blood T cell repertoires in COVID-19. Assay: immunoSEQ multiplex PCR; the TCRdb copy retains only in-frame clones and omits some. The repertoire holds 450,000 or so clones, 85% to 90% seen once, with roughly 0.84% in the top ten. Sequenced: peripheral blood. The source of these receptors is a man between 18 and 29 years old with COVID-19, enrolled during active disease.

The genes are TRBV3-1 (or the pseudogene TRBV3-2) and TRBJ1-1; a weak D match, TRBD1 (6 bases). In germline, CDR1 is LGHDT, CDR2 YNNKEL (reference sequence). Trimming left V 1 base short and J 12 bases short, with 18 bases between. The CDR3 is 14 amino acids. The CDR3 DNA sequence: TGTGCCAGCAGCCAAGGTGCCAGGGGCCTTAGTCCTTTCTTT. Amino acid sequence: CASSQGARGLSPFF.

In DNA, the CDR3 is TGTGCCAGCAGTTACACGACAGGGCCAGAAGTCGGTGAGCAGTTCTTC. Amino acids: CASSYTTGPEVGEQFF. V and J are TRBV6-5 and TRBJ2-1; 7 nucleotides agree with TRBD1. V lost 2 bases, J lost 9 bases, and 13 bases stayed unmatched. Germline assignment: CDR1 MNHEY and CDR2 SVGAGI. The CDR3 extends over 16 amino acids.

The chain is built from TRBV5-1 and TRBJ2-1; 10 nucleotides align to TRBD2. V lost 4 bases to trimming and J lost 3 bases; unmatched junction nucleotides: 4. CDR3 length: 15 amino acids. The germline V gene encodes CDR1 SGHRS and CDR2 YFSETQ. CDR3 sequence (DNA): TGCGCCAGCAGCATGGGACTAGCGAGCTACAATGAGCAGTTCTTC. Protein: CASSMGLASYNEQFF.

V and J are TRBV18 and TRBJ1-1, with 7 bases aligning to TRBD1. This CDR3 is built from 14 residues. Germline V CDR1 and CDR2: KGHSH, LQKENI. V lost 5 bases, J lost 3 bases, and 6 bases stayed unmatched. The CDR3 sequence is CASSFGQADTEAFF. In DNA form, the CDR3 reads TGTGCCAGCTCATTCGGACAGGCGGACACTGAAGCTTTCTTT.

The chain couples TRBV19 to TRBJ1-6; perhaps TRBD1 as D (5 bases). CDR1 and CDR2 (germline): LNHDA, SQIVND (reference sequence). The CDR3 is 14 residues long. The germline V and J ends were trimmed by 5 bases and 5 bases, with 10 bases remaining between them. The CDR3 coding sequence is TGTGCCAGTAGTCGTCGACAGCATAATTCACCCCTCCACTTT. It translates to CASSRRQHNSPLHF.

The gene calls are TRBV3-1 (or the pseudogene TRBV3-2) and TRBJ1-5; D gene ambiguous. This CDR3 comprises 15 residues. The V gene's germline CDR1 is LGHDT and CDR2 YNNKEL (reference sequence). The V end lost 1 base, the J end lost 3 bases, and 10 bases lay between the germline ends. The CDR3 protein is CASSQAGFLNQPQHF. In DNA, the CDR3 is TGTGCCAGCAGCCAAGCGGGGTTTCTCAATCAGCCCCAGCATTTT.

The chain joins TRBV5-6 to TRBJ1-4; a possible D gene is TRBD1 (5 bases). The CDR3 has 15 residues. Germline V gene lookup returns CDR1 SGHDT and CDR2 YYEEEE. Trimming took off 1 base at V and 2 bases at J, with 9 bases between the two ends. This CDR3 reads CASSLFGATNEKLFF. The CDR3 DNA reads as TGTGCCAGCAGCTTGTTTGGGGCTACTAATGAAAAACTGTTTTTT.

This clone was observed a single time. The chain links TRBV7-9 to TRBJ2-1, with TRBD1 identical over 10 bases. The CDR3 runs 21 residues. V was pared by 7 bases and J by 0 bases, with 21 bases of the junction left unmatched. Per the germline V gene, CDR1 is SEHNR and CDR2 is FQNEAQ (reference sequence). CDR3 bases: TGTGCCAGCACCAAACAAGGGTCGGGACAGGGGAAGTCAAGCTCCTACAATGAGCAGTTCTTC. Its translation: CASTKQGSGQGKSSSYNEQFF.

This chain uses TRBV13 with TRBJ1-1; D is unclear. CDR1 is PRHDT and CDR2 is FYEKMQ in the germline V gene (reference sequence). The CDR3 covers 14 residues. The V end lost 6 bases, the J end lost 1 base, and 12 bases lay between the germline ends. CDR3 amino acids: CASSMVPRNTEAFF. CDR3 nucleotides: TGTGCCAGCAGTATGGTCCCCAGGAACACTGAAGCTTTCTTT.

The chain has TRBV6-5 and TRBJ2-7; 7 bases map to TRBD1. Germline lookup yields CDR1 MNHEY and CDR2 SVGAGI. V shed 6 bases, J shed 1 base, and the junction held 3 bases outside the gene matches. This CDR3 comprises 13 residues. The CDR3, as DNA: TGTGCCAGCAGGGGGACAGATTCCTACGAGCAGTACTTC. This codes for CASRGTDSYEQYF.

The chain combines TRBV6-2 or TRBV6-3 with TRBJ2-1, with a tentative D call TRBD1 (5 bases). Germline V gives CDR1 MNHEY, CDR2 SVGEGT. V gave up 5 bases and J gave up 1 base, with 12 bases separating them. CDR3 length: 15 residues. Here the CDR3 reads CASSRRALSYNEQFF. In nucleotides, the CDR3 is TGTGCCAGCAGTCGCAGGGCCCTATCCTACAATGAGCAGTTCTTC.

This clone was counted once. J is TRBJ1-4 and V is TRBV7-5; the table's D call, TRBD1, has no DNA check behind it. TRBV7-5 is an annotated pseudogene. The CDR3 runs to 16 residues. The DNA for the CDR3 is TGTGTCAGAAGCCAAACTCACAAACCAGGTAATGAAAAACTGTTTTTT. Residues: CVRSQTHKPGNEKLFF.

The chain joins TRBV4-1 to TRBJ2-3; D may be TRBD2 (5 bases). Germline CDR1 reads MGHRA; CDR2 reads YSYEKL. The CDR3 runs 16 residues. V was shortened by 0 bases and J by 3 bases, with 13 bases between the two germline ends. CDR3 nucleotides: TGCGCCAGCAGCCAAGATCGGCTAAGAGGGACAGATACGCAGTATTTT. Translation: CASSQDRLRGTDTQYF.

The chain combines TRBV7-9 with TRBJ1-3; D gene ambiguous. CDR1 SEHNR and CDR2 FQNEAQ come from the germline V gene (reference sequence). CDR3 size: 17 residues. V gave up 4 bases and J gave up 3 bases, with 19 bases separating them. The CDR3 sequence: CASSSFISSVGGNTIYF. In DNA, the CDR3 is TGTGCCAGCAGCTCCTTCATCAGTTCTGTTGGTGGAAACACCATATATTTT.

The chain uses TRBV27 and TRBJ2-7; no clear D. V was clipped by 0 bases and J by 6 bases, with 9 bases between them. The CDR3 covers 13 residues. The V gene's germline CDR1 is MNHEY and CDR2 SMNVEV (reference sequence). CDR3 loop: CASSLSSLTEQYF. CDR3 sequence (DNA): TGTGCCAGCAGTTTATCCTCACTTACCGAGCAGTACTTC.

In the case of this clone: The junction departs from germline at one end; a sequencing error may be responsible. The V call is TRBV3-1 (or the pseudogene TRBV3-2), the J call TRBJ1-2, with TRBD1 as a possible D gene (6 bases). CDR1 and CDR2 (germline): LGHDT, YNNKEL (reference sequence). The CDR3 has 15 residues. The CDR3 region is CTSSQDWGPRLGYTF. In nucleotides, the CDR3 is TGTACCAGCAGCCAAGATTGGGGGCCGCGATTAGGCTACACCTTC.

The rearrangement uses TRBV10-3 and TRBJ1-1; perhaps TRBD1 as D (5 bases). CDR3 length: 12 residues. V was cut by 6 bases and J by 4 bases, with 9 bases left in between. Germline V gives CDR1 ENHRY, CDR2 SYGVKD. CDR3 loop: CAISTGVTEAFF. CDR3 sequence (DNA): TGTGCCATCAGCACAGGAGTCACTGAAGCTTTCTTT.

This clone was observed once. This chain uses TRBV19 with TRBJ1-5, with 9 bases lining up with TRBD1. J gave up 6 bases and V 3 bases, and 6 bases lay outside the gene matches. CDR1 LNHDA and CDR2 SQIVND come from the germline V gene (reference sequence). CDR3 length equals 15 residues. The CDR3 protein is CASSIMDRGVQPQHF. As DNA, the CDR3 is TGTGCCAGTAGTATTATGGACAGGGGTGTTCAGCCCCAGCATTTT.

V usage is TRBV15 and J usage is TRBJ2-5; 7 positions agree with TRBD2. CDR3 size: 16 residues. Per germline, CDR1 LNHNV and CDR2 YYDKDF (reference sequence). Losses at the gene ends were 2 bases for V and 5 bases for J; bases not matched to a gene: 11. CDR3 residues: CATSRRTVLGGETQYF. CDR3 sequence (DNA): TGTGCCACCAGCAGACGAACGGTGTTGGGGGGGGAGACCCAGTACTTC.

With regard to this clone: Other DNA sequences in the same sample also yield this CDR3. The chain carries TRBV13 and TRBJ2-3; a weak D match, TRBD1 (6 bases). Germline lookup yields CDR1 PRHDT and CDR2 FYEKMQ (reference sequence). The CDR3 is made up of 13 amino acids. With 5 bases removed from V and 3 bases from J, the gap between germline ends came to 9 bases. The CDR3 bases are TGTGCCAGCAGCCCTACAGGGACAGATACGCAGTATTTT. Translation: CASSPTGTDTQYF.

The chain is built from TRBV5-4 and TRBJ2-2; no clear D gene. Trimming stripped 0 bases from V and 5 bases from J, with 8 bases between. The V gene's germline CDR1 is SGHNT and CDR2 YYREEE (reference sequence). The CDR3 extends over 14 amino acids. DNA for the CDR3: TGTGCCAGCAGCTTGGCCTACGGGACCGGGGAGCTGTTTTTT. Protein product: CASSLAYGTGELFF.

The chain carries TRBV4-1 and TRBJ2-1; 9 bases line up with TRBD2. Losses at the gene ends were 6 bases for V and 10 bases for J; bases not matched to a gene: 10. This CDR3 has 14 amino acids. The germline V gene has CDR1 MGHRA and CDR2 YSYEKL. For the CDR3, the DNA is TGCGCCAGCAGGGCGGGAGGGCCGGCCGGGGAGCAGTTCTTC. Amino acid sequence: CASRAGGPAGEQFF.

The V and J genes are TRBV18 and TRBJ2-7; 15 bases fit TRBD2. The germline V gene encodes CDR1 KGHSH and CDR2 LQKENI. The V gene end was trimmed by 3 bases and the J gene end by 6 bases; junction bases not matched to a gene: 6. There are 16 residues in the CDR3. For the CDR3, the DNA is TGTGCCAGCTCACCGGGACTAGCGGGGGGAGGAAGCGAGCAGTACTTC. This translates into CASSPGLAGGGSEQYF.

The CDR3 coding sequence is TGTGCCAGCAGCTTAGGTTCCGGGACAAAGGCCGGGGAGCTGTTTTTT. Its translation is CASSLGSGTKAGELFF. The chain employs TRBV7-9 and TRBJ2-2; weak D call: TRBD1 (6 bases). V shed 1 base and J shed 6 bases, with 15 bases lying between them. CDR1 and CDR2 (germline): SEHNR, FQNEAQ (reference sequence). The length of the CDR3 is 16 residues. The full variable domain, in which reference TRBV7-9 and TRBJ2-2 provide the parts outside the CDR3, is DTGVSQNPRHKITKRGQNVTFRCDPISEHNRLYWYRQTLGQGPEFLTYFQNEAQLEKSRLLSDRFSAERPKGSFSTLEIQRTEQGDSAMYLCASSLGSGTKAGELFFGEGSRLTVL.

V and J are TRBV5-6 and TRBJ1-1; D is possibly TRBD1 (5 bases). The germline gives CDR1 SGHDT, CDR2 YYEEEE. The CDR3 runs 15 residues. The V end lost 2 bases, the J end lost 3 bases, and 14 bases lay between the germline ends. As DNA, the CDR3 is TGTGCCAGCAGCTTTAAATCAGGGCACTACACTGAAGCTTTCTTT. Its protein is CASSFKSGHYTEAFF.

The chain has TRBV11-1 and TRBJ2-2, with D possibly being TRBD2 (5 bases). CDR1 is SGHAT, CDR2 FQDESV, per germline (reference sequence). The CDR3 runs 14 residues. Trimming took 5 bases from V and 6 from J, leaving 13 bases between them. CDR3 in amino acids: CASSPGGRSGELFF. DNA of the CDR3: TGTGCCAGCAGCCCAGGCGGGCGATCCGGGGAGCTGTTTTTT.

V usage is TRBV5-1 and J usage is TRBJ2-5, with a weak D call TRBD2 (6 bases). The CDR3 length is 15 residues. V lost 1 base and J 4 bases, leaving 14 bases between the germline ends. Germline assignment: CDR1 SGHRS and CDR2 YFSETQ. The chain's CDR3 is CASSLSSGEGETQYF. CDR3 nucleotide sequence: TGCGCCAGCAGCTTGTCGTCGGGAGAGGGAGAGACCCAGTACTTC. Combining the CDR3 with reference TRBV5-1 and TRBJ2-5 gives the whole variable domain KAGVTQTPRYLIKTRGQQVTLSCSPISGHRSVSWYQQTPGQGLQFLFEYFSETQRNKGNFPGRFSGRQFSNSRSEMNVSTLELGDSALYLCASSLSSGEGETQYFGPGTRLLVL.

The DNA of the CDR3 is TGTGCCAGCAGTGTTCAGGGAGGAGGCAATCAGCCCCAGCATTTT. Its protein product is CASSVQGGGNQPQHF. The chain recombines TRBV28 with TRBJ1-5, with TRBD1 as a possible D gene (5 bases). V was shortened by 5 bases and J by 2 bases, with 13 bases between the two germline ends. Germline assignment: CDR1 MDHEN and CDR2 SYDVKM. The CDR3 contains 15 residues.

This clone came up a few times. This chain connects TRBV2 to TRBJ1-1; 7 bases agree with TRBD1. This CDR3 spans 13 amino acids. V shed 5 bases, J shed 3 bases, and the junction held 3 bases outside the gene matches. The germline V gene encodes CDR1 SNHLY and CDR2 FYNNEI. The CDR3 nucleotides are TGTGCCAGCAGTCCCGACAGGGACACTGAAGCTTTCTTT. It encodes CASSPDRDTEAFF.

The chain joins TRBV4-1 to TRBJ2-7; TRBD1 aligns across 8 bases. Per the germline V gene, CDR1 is MGHRA and CDR2 is YSYEKL. The junction had 3 bases not matched to a gene; V was cut back by 4 bases and J by 4 bases. The CDR3 length is 13 residues. The CDR3 spells CASSPDRGYEQYF. The CDR3 DNA reads as TGCGCCAGCAGCCCAGACAGGGGTTACGAGCAGTACTTC.